The source of this T cell receptor (beta chain) is a study of Ad26.COV2.S vaccination and SARS-CoV-2 variants. Germline CDR1 SGHKS, CDR2 YYEKEE (reference sequence). This CDR3 has 15 residues. V lost 4 bases to trimming and J lost 4 bases; unmatched junction nucleotides: 5. Treatment meaning: some 20 received Ad26.COV2.S at low or high dose, single or two shots; several received placebo; per-sample allocation not given. All samples were drawn on day 63, counting from the first vaccine or placebo injection. This clone was seen a few times. Repertoires were generated with immunoSEQ multiplex PCR, while TCRdb's copy carries only in-frame clones and drops some. The sample records 440,000 or so clones, about nine tenths being singletons.

The chain combines TRBV5-5 with TRBJ2-7; 13 bases are a match to TRBD2. The TCR comes from a person between 18 and 65 years old who received the Ad26.COV2.S COVID-19 vaccine or a placebo. Sequencing used peripheral blood, obtained in a trial of Ad26.COV2.S vaccine versus placebo. The CDR3 spells CASSGGLAGSYEQYF. The CDR3 DNA sequence: TGTGCCAGCAGCGGGGGACTAGCGGGGAGTTACGAGCAGTACTTC.